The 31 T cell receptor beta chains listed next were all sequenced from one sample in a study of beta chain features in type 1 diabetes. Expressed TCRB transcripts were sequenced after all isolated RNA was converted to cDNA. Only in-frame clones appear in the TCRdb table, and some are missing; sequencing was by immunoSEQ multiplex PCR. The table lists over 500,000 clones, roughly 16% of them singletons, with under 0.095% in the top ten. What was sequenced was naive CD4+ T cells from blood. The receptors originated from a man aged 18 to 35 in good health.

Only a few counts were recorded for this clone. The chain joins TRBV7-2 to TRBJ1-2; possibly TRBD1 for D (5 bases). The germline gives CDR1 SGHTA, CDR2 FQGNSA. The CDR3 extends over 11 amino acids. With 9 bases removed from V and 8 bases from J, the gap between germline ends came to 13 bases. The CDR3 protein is CASAGGSGYTF. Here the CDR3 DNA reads TGTGCCAGTGCCGGGGGGAGCGGCTACACCTTC.

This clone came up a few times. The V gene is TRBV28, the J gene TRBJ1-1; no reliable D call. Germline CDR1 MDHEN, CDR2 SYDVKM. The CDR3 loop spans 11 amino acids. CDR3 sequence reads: CAGGMPTEAFF. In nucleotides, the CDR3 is TGTGCTGGAGGGATGCCCACTGAAGCTTTCTTT.

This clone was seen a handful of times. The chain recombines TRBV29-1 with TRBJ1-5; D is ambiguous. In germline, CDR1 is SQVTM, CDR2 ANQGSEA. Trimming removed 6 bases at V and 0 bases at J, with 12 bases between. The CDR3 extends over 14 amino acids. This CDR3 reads CSVQKGGSNQPQHF. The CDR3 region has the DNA TGCAGCGTCCAGAAGGGCGGTAGCAATCAGCCCCAGCATTTT.

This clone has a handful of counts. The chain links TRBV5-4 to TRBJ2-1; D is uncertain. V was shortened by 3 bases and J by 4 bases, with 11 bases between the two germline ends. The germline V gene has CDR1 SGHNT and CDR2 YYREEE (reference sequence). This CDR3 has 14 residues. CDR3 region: CASSSRSSYNEQFF. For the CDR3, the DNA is TGTGCCAGCAGCTCCAGGTCGTCATACAATGAGCAGTTCTTC. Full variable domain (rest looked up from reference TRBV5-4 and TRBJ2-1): ETGVTQSPTHLIKTRGQQVTLRCSSQSGHNTVSWYQQALGQGPQFIFQYYREEENGRGNFPPRFSGLQFPNYSSELNVNALELDDSALYLCASSSRSSYNEQFFGPGTRLTVL.

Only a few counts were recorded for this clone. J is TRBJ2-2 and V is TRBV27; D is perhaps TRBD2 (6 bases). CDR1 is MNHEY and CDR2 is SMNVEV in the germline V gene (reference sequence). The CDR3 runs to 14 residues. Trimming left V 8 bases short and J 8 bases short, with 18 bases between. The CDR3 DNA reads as TGTGCCAGCCGTCCCGGAGGGCTAATAGGGGAGCTGTTTTTT. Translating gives CASRPGGLIGELFF.

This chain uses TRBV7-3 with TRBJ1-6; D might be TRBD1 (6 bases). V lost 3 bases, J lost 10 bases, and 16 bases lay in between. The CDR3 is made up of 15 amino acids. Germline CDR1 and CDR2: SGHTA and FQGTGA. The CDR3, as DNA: TGTGCCAGCAGCTTCGCAGGGGAGAAAGGATCACCCCTCCACTTT. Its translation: CASSFAGEKGSPLHF.

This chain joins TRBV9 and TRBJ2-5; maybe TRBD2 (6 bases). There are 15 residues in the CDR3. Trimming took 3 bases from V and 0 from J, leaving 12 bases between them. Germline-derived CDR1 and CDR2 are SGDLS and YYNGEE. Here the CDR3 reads CASSEVGTHQETQYF. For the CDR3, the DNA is TGTGCCAGCAGCGAAGTGGGGACTCACCAAGAGACCCAGTACTTC.

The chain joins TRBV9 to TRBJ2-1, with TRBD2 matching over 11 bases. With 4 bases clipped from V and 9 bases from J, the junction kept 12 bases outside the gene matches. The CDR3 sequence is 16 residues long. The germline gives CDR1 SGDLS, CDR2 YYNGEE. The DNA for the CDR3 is TGTGCCAGCAGCACGATAGCGGGAGGGCCGGATGTTGAGCAGTTCTTC. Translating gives CASSTIAGGPDVEQFF.

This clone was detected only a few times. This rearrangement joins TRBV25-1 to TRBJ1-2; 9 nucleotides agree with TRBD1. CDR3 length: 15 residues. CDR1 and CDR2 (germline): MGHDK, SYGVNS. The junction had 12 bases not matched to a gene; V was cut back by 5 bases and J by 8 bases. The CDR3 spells CASSTTGGGLEGYTF. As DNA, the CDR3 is TGTGCCAGCAGTACCACAGGGGGCGGTCTTGAGGGCTACACCTTC.

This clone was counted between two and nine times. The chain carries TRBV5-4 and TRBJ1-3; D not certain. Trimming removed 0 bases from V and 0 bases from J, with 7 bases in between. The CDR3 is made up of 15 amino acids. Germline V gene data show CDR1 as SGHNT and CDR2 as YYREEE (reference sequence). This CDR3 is CASSLGANSGNTIYF. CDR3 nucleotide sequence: TGTGCCAGCAGCTTGGGCGCTAACTCTGGAAACACCATATATTTT.

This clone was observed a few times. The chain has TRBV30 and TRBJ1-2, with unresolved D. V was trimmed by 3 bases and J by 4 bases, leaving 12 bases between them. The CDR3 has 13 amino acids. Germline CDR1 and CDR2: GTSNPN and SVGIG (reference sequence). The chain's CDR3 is CAWRRPLGYGYTF. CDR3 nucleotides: TGTGCCTGGAGGAGACCGTTGGGCTATGGCTACACCTTC.

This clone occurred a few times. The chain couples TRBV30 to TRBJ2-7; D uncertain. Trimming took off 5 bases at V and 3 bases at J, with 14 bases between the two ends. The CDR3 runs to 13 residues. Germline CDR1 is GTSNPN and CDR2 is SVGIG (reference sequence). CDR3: CAWVPQEIYEQYF. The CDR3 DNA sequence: TGTGCCTGGGTCCCCCAGGAGATCTACGAGCAGTACTTC.

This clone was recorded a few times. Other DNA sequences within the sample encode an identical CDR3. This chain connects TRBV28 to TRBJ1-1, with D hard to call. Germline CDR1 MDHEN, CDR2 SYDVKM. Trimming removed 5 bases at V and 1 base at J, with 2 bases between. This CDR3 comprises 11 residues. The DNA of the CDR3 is TGTGCCAGCAGTGGGAACACTGAAGCTTTCTTT. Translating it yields CASSGNTEAFF.

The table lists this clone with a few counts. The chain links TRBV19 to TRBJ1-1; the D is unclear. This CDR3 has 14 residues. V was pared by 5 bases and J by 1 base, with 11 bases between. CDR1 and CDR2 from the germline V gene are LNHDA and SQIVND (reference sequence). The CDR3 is CASSDPSTNTEAFF. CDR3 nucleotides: TGTGCCAGTAGTGATCCGTCGACGAACACTGAAGCTTTCTTT.

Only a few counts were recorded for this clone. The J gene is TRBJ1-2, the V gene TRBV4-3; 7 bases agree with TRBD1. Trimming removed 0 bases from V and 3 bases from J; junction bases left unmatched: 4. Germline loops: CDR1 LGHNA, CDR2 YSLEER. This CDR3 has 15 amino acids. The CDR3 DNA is TGCGCCAGCAGCCAAGATTACAGGGGCGACTATGGCTACACCTTC. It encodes CASSQDYRGDYGYTF.

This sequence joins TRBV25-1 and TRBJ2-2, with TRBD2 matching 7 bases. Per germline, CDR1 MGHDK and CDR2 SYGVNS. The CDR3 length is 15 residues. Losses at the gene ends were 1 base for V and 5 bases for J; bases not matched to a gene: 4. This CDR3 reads CASSEWGRETGELFF. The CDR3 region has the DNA TGTGCCAGCAGTGAATGGGGGAGGGAGACCGGGGAGCTGTTTTTT.

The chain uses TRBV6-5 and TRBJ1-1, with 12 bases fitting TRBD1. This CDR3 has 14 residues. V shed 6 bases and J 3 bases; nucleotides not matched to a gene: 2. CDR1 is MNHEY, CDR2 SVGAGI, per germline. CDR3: CASRGDRGHTEAFF. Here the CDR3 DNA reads TGTGCCAGCAGAGGGGACAGGGGGCACACTGAAGCTTTCTTT.

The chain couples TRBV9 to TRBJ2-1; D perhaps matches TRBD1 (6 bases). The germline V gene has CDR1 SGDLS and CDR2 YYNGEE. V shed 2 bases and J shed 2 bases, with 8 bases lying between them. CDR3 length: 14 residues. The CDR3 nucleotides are TGTGCCAGCAGCGTCCAGGGGACCTACAATGAGCAGTTCTTC. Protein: CASSVQGTYNEQFF.

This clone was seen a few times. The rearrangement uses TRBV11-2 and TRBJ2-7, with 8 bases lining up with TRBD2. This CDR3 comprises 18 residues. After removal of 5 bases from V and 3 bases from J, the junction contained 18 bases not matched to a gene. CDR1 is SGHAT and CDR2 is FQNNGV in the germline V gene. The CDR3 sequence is CASSTTRGVLAGRYEQYF. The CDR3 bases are TGTGCCAGCAGCACCACCCGTGGGGTCCTAGCGGGCCGCTACGAGCAGTACTTC.

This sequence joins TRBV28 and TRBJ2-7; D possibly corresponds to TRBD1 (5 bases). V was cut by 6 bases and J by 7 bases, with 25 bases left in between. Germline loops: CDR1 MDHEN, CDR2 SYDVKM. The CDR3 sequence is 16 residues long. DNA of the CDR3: TGTGCCAGCAGCCCACCGCTGCAGGTTCTCCCAGGGGAGCAGTACTTC. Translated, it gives CASSPPLQVLPGEQYF.

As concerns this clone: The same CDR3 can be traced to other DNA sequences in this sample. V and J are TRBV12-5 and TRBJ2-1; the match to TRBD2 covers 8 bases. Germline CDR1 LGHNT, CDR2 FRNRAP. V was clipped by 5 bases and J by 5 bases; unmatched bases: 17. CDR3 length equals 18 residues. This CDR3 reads CASGLSLQAGGWNNEQFF. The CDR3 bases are TGTGCTAGTGGTCTCTCCCTCCAGGCGGGAGGTTGGAACAATGAGCAGTTCTTC.

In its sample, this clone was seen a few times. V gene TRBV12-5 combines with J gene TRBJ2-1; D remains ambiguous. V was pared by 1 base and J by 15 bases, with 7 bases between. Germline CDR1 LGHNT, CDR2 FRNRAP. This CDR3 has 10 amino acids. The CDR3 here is CASGLEKWFF. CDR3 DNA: TGTGCTAGTGGTTTGGAAAAGTGGTTCTTC.

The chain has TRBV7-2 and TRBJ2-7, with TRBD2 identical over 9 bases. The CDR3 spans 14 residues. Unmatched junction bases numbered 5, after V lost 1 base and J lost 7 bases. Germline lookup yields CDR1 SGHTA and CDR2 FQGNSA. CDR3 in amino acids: CASSLVAGVFEQYF. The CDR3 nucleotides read TGTGCCAGCAGCTTAGTAGCGGGAGTGTTTGAGCAGTACTTC.

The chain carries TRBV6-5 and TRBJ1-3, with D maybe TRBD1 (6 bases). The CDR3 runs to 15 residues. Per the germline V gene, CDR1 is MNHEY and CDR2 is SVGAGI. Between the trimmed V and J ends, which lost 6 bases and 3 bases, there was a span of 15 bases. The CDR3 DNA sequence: TGTGCCAGCAGGTCAGGACAGTCCGGTGGAAACACCATATATTTT. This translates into CASRSGQSGGNTIYF.

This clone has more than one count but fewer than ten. The CDR3 DNA follows: TGTGCCAGCAGCCAAGAGACTAGCGGGAGATGGGCTTCGCAGTATTTT. Its translation is CASSQETSGRWASQYF. The rearrangement joins TRBV14 to TRBJ2-3, with 12 bases matching TRBD2. V dropped 0 bases and J dropped 10; count of bases not matched to a gene: 8. This CDR3 comprises 16 residues. The germline CDR1 and CDR2 sequences are SGHDN and FVKESK.

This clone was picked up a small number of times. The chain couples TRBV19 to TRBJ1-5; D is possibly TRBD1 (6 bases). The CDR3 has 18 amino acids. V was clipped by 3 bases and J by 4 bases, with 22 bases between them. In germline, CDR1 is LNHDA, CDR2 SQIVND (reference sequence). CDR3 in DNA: TGTGCCAGTAGTATCAGTGGGGTCGGGGGCGTTTCGAATCAGCCCCAGCATTTT. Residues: CASSISGVGGVSNQPQHF.

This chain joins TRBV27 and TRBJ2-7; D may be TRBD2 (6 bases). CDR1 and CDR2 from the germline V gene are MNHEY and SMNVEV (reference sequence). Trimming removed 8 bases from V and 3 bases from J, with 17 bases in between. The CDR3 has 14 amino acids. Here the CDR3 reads CASGPPGRIYEQYF. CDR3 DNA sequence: TGTGCCAGCGGGCCCCCAGGGAGGATCTACGAGCAGTACTTC.

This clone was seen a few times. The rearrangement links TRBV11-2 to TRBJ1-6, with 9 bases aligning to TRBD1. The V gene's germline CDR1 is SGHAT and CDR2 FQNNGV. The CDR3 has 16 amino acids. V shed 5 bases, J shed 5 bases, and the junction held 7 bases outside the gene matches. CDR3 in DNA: TGTGCCAGCAGCCCTTCATGGGACAGGGATAATTCACCCCTCCACTTT. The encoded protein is CASSPSWDRDNSPLHF.

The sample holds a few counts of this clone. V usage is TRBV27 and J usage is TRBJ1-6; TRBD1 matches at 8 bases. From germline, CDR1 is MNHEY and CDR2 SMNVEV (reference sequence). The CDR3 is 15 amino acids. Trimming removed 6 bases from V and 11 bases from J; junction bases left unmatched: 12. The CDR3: CASSRSGTGSAPLHF. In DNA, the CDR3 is TGTGCCAGCAGCCGTAGCGGGACAGGATCGGCACCCCTCCACTTT.

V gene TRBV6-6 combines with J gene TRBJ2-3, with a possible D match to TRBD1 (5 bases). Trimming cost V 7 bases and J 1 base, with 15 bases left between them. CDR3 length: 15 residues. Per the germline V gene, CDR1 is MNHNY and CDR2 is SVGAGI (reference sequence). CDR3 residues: CASITYLTGTDTQYF. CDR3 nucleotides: TGTGCCAGCATTACTTACCTGACAGGCACAGATACGCAGTATTTT.

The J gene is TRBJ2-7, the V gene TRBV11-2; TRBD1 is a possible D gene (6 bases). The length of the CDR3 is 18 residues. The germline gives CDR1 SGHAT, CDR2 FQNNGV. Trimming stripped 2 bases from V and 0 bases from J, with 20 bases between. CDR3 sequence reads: CASSLRQGMGASSYEQYF. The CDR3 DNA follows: TGTGCCAGCAGCTTAAGGCAGGGGATGGGGGCCAGCTCCTACGAGCAGTACTTC.